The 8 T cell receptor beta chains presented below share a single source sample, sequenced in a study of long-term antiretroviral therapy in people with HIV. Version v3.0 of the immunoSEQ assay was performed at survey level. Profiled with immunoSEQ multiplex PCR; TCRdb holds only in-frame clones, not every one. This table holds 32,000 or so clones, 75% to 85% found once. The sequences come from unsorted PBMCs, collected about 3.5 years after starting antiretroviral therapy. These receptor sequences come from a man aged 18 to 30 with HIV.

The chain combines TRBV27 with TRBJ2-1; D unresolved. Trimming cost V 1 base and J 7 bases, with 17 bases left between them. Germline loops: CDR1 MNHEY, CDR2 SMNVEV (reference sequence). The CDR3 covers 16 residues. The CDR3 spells CASSLYTPFGPNEQFF. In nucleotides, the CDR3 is TGTGCCAGCAGTTTATATACCCCCTTCGGGCCGAATGAGCAGTTCTTC.

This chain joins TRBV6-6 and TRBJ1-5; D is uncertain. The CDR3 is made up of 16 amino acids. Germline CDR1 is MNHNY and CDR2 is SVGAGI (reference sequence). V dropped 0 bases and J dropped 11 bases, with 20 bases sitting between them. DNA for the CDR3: TGTGCCAGCAGTTACTCGATAGAGATTCCCCAGGCAGCCCAGCATTTT. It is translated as CASSYSIEIPQAAQHF.

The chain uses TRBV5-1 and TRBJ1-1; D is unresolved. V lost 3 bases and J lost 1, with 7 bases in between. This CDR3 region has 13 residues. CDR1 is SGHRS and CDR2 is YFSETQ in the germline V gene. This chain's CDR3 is CASSYSQNTEAFF. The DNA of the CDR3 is TGCGCCAGCAGCTACAGCCAGAACACTGAAGCTTTCTTT.

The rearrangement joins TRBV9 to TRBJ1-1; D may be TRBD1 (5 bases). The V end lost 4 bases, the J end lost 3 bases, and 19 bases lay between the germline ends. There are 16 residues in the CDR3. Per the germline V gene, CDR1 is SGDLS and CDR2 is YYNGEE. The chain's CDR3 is CASSPLTWRGDTEAFF. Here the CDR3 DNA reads TGTGCCAGCAGCCCCTTGACCTGGAGGGGTGACACTGAAGCTTTCTTT.

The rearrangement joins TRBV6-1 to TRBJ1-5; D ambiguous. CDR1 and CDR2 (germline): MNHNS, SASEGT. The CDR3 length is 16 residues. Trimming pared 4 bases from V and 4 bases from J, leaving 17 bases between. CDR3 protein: CASSAPRKLVNQPQHF. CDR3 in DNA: TGTGCCAGCAGTGCCCCCCGAAAGCTTGTGAATCAGCCCCAGCATTTT.

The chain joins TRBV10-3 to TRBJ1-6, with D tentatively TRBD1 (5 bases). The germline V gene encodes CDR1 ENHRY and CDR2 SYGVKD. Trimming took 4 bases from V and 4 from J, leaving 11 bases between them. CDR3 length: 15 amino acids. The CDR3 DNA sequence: TGTGCCATCAGTGGACAGAATGTTTATAATTCACCCCTCCACTTT. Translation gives CAISGQNVYNSPLHF.

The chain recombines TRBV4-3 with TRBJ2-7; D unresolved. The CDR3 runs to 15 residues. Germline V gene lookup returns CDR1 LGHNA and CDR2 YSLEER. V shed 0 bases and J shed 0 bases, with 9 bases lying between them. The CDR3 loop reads CASSQDNSRSYEQYF. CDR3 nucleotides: TGCGCCAGCAGCCAAGATAACAGCCGCTCCTACGAGCAGTACTTC.

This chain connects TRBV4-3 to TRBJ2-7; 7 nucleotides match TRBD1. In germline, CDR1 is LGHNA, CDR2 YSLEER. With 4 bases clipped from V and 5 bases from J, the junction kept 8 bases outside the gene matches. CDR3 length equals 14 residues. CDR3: CASSLSDRANEQYF. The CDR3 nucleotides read TGCGCCAGCAGCCTCTCTGACAGGGCCAACGAGCAGTACTTC.